This entry concerns a single T cell receptor (beta chain). V gave up 5 bases and J gave up 4 bases, with 14 bases separating them. The V gene's germline CDR1 is LNHDA and CDR2 SQIVND (reference sequence). The CDR3 runs to 15 residues. The data originate from a study of blood T cell repertoires in COVID-19. Study-wide background: T cells, B-cell-depleted T cells, or PBMCs supplied cDNA or gDNA.

The table came from immunoSEQ multiplex PCR; TCRdb's copy has only in-frame clones and leaves some out. The sample records some 150,000 clones, approximately 87% being singletons. The sample comprised PBMCs or T cells enriched from blood (not recorded which). The gene calls are TRBV19 and TRBJ2-2, with D possibly matching TRBD1 (5 bases). This clonotype was obtained from a woman aged 50 to 60 who had recovered from COVID-19. The CDR3, as DNA: TGTGCCAGTAGTCACCAAGACAGCTCCACCGGGGAGCTGTTTTTT. Translated: CASSHQDSSTGELFF. Together with reference TRBV19 and TRBJ2-2, the CDR3 gives the full variable domain: DGGITQSPKYLFRKEGQNVTLSCEQNLNHDAMYWYRQDPGQGLRLIYYSQIVNDFQKGDIAEGYSVSREKKESFPLTVTSAQKNPTAFYLCASSHQDSSTGELFFGEGSRLTVL.